The text below deals with one TCR beta chain. Its antigen remains undetermined. Within one base of it there is no much larger clone, and no base qualities were kept. The sample comes from a study of T-cell reconstitution after alpha-beta-depleted transplantation in children (dated by TCRdb to the mid-2010s). Describing the broader study: Using TCR repertoire profiling, the study followed T-cell immune reconstitution in a quantitative way in children after TCRalphabeta/CD19-depleted allogeneic hematopoietic cell transplantation.

The paper's findings and limits, for the study overall: Apparently early alphabetaT-cell count recovery about two months after transplant reportedly relied on only several hundred rapidly expanded clones derived from non-depleted graft cells. The frequencies of hyperexpanded clones fell over the following months, and after one year, T-cell counts and TCRbeta diversity were mostly attributed to newly produced T cells. In some patients, high TCRbeta diversity at day 60 was attributed to recipient T cells and intrathymic progenitors that had survived conditioning.

Receptor libraries were prepared by PCR. Sequencer: Illumina HiSeq 2500. To normalize quantification of the TCRbeta repertoire, the TCR libraries were built with molecular barcoding that relied on unique molecular identifiers. TCRdb reprocessed the public reads (quality trimming at Q25 with fastp, clone calling with MiXCR) and kept in-frame beta chains. When rows share a CDR3 protein, they turn into one entry using the most common DNA and genes. The sample profile shows more than 400,000 distinct CDR3 sequences; about 40% of them were found once. The ten largest clonotypes hold 25% to 30% of the sample. Taken from the germline V gene, the CDR1 and CDR2 loops are SGHRS and YFSETQ. Taken from cysteine to phenylalanine, the CDR3 has 15 residues. Solely the CDR3 DNA is kept, with 45 bases framed from the first base. Relative to germline, V is 4 bases shorter and J is 0 bases shorter, with 13 bases between their ends.

The treatment or condition label for this specimen denotes: allogeneic hematopoietic cell transplantation with graft depleted of TCRalphabeta T cells and CD19 B cells. The transplant recipients were children given TCRalphabeta/CD19-depleted allogeneic hematopoietic cell grafts. This receptor was identified in a girl aged 2 to 10 with aplastic anemia, due to receive a stem cell transplant. Source: PBMCs, taken before TCRalphabeta/CD19-depleted stem cell transplant. The chain employs TRBV5-1 and TRBJ1-1; TRBD1 could be the D gene, as 5 bases match. Here is the DNA: TGCGCCAGCAGCCTTGGGGGGTGGATGAACACTGAAGCTTTCTTT. The translation is CASSLGGWMNTEAFF.